The rows below give T cell receptor beta chains drawn from one sample of a study of OX40 agonist ivuxolimab in advanced cancers. Here immunoSEQ multiplex PCR was the method, and the copy in TCRdb shows in-frame clones only, minus some. The sample carries 45,000 or so clones, 75% to 90% recorded once. Sequenced material: CD4+ or CD8+ T cells sorted from blood, taken in a trial of the OX40 agonist ivuxolimab. These receptors were collected from an adult with an advanced solid tumor such as melanoma, head and neck, liver or kidney cancer. Both conserved end residues are part of each CDR3. A D gene is named only where the DNA matches it firmly. Clone size is given for some rows only: seen once, a few or many times, or a class if the clone is expanded.

>once|TRBV4-1|TRBD1|TRBJ2-7
CASSQRDRGSYEQYF
TGCGCCAGCAGCCAAAGGGACAGGGGGTCCTACGAGCAGTACTTC
>.|TRBV9|.|TRBJ2-7
CASSPHGEGYF
TGTGCCAGCAGCCCCCATGGGGAAGGGTACTTC
>.|TRBV4-1|.|TRBJ2-5
CASSTRGPGEETQYF
TGCGCCAGCAGCACCCGTGGGCCAGGAGAAGAGACCCAGTACTTC
>.|TRBV30|TRBD1|TRBJ1-2
CAWSATGAGGYTF
TGTGCCTGGAGTGCAACAGGGGCGGGTGGCTACACCTTC
>.|TRBV5-1|TRBD1|TRBJ2-1
CASSLSGTGAYNEQFF
TGCGCCAGCAGCTTGTCCGGGACAGGGGCCTACAATGAGCAGTTCTTC
>.|TRBV6-1|.|TRBJ2-3
CASSETPEFGDTQYF
TGTGCCAGCAGTGAGACCCCAGAGTTCGGAGATACGCAGTATTTT
>.|TRBV23-1|.|TRBJ2-6
CASSSAITQQSRANVLTF
TGCGCCAGCAGTTCCGCGATTACGCAACAAAGTCGGGCCAACGTCCTGACTTTC
>few|TRBV30|.|TRBJ1-1
CAWSALNTEAFF
TGTGCCTGGAGTGCACTGAACACTGAAGCTTTCTTT
>.|TRBV6-1|.|TRBJ2-7
CARGDGYEQYF
TGTGCCAGGGGGGACGGATACGAGCAGTACTTC
>.|TRBV29-1|.|TRBJ2-3
CSVEIRTDTQYF
TGCAGCGTTGAGATTCGCACAGATACGCAGTATTTT
>.|TRBV5-1|TRBD1|TRBJ1-6
CASSHGTAGNSPLHF
TGCGCCAGCAGCCACGGGACAGCCGGTAATTCACCCCTCCACTTT
>.|TRBV6-1|.|TRBJ2-7
CASRDLTYEQYF
TGTGCCAGCAGGGACTTAACCTACGAGCAGTACTTC
>.|TRBV5-1|.|TRBJ1-3
CASSQRIQTPGGGGNTIYF
TGCGCCAGCAGCCAACGTATACAAACCCCGGGAGGGGGAGGAAACACCATATATTTT
>few|TRBV30|.|TRBJ1-3
CAWSRLAASGNTIYF
TGTGCCTGGAGTAGATTAGCCGCCTCTGGAAACACCATATATTTT
>.|TRBV5-4|.|TRBJ2-2
CASSLFGGNTGELFF
TGTGCCAGCAGCTTGTTTGGGGGTAACACCGGGGAGCTGTTTTTT
>.|TRBV5-1|TRBD2|TRBJ2-1
CASSLGWGGRSYNEQFF
TGCGCCAGCAGCTTGGGCTGGGGCGGGAGGTCCTACAATGAGCAGTTCTTC
>.|TRBV6-5|.|TRBJ2-7
CASSYWRAISYEQYF
TGTGCCAGCAGTTACTGGCGGGCCATCTCCTACGAGCAGTACTTC
>.|TRBV5-5|.|TRBJ2-7
CASSPGWNEQYF
TGTGCCAGCAGCCCGGGGTGGAACGAGCAGTACTTC
>.|TRBV7-7|.|TRBJ2-7
CASSYTNMDAGEDYEQYF
TGTGCCAGCAGCTATACAAATATGGACGCCGGGGAGGACTACGAGCAGTACTTC
>.|TRBV7-2|.|TRBJ1-1
CASSFSHAATEAFF
TGTGCCAGCAGCTTCTCGCATGCGGCCACTGAAGCTTTCTTT
>.|TRBV5-1|TRBD2|TRBJ2-7
CASSQGLAGGPGEQYF
TGCGCCAGCAGCCAGGGACTAGCGGGAGGGCCTGGCGAGCAGTACTTC
>.|TRBV11-2|.|TRBJ2-7
CASSFHRGGYEQYF
TGTGCCAGCAGCTTTCACAGGGGGGGTTACGAGCAGTACTTC
>.|TRBV29-1|.|TRBJ1-1
CSADGGLNTEAFF
TGCAGCGCAGACGGGGGGCTGAACACTGAAGCTTTCTTT
>.|TRBV29-1|.|TRBJ2-5
CSVETRVQETQYF
TGCAGCGTTGAAACCAGGGTCCAAGAGACCCAGTACTTC
>.|TRBV9|TRBD1|TRBJ2-1
CASSGTGYNEQFF
TGTGCCAGTTCCGGGACAGGATACAATGAGCAGTTCTTC
>.|TRBV30|TRBD2|TRBJ2-1
CAWTLAGAHNEQFF
TGTGCCTGGACCCTAGCGGGAGCCCACAATGAGCAGTTCTTC
>.|TRBV11-2|.|TRBJ1-3
CASSRGWSSGNTIYF
TGTGCCAGCAGCCGCGGATGGAGCTCTGGAAACACCATATATTTT
>.|TRBV7-9|TRBD2|TRBJ2-5
CASSFSGSWGETQYF
TGTGCCAGCAGCTTTAGCGGGAGTTGGGGAGAGACCCAGTACTTC
>.|TRBV19|TRBD2|TRBJ2-1
CASSTPTSGRPNEQFF
TGTGCCAGTAGTACCCCGACTAGCGGGAGGCCAAATGAGCAGTTCTTC
>few|TRBV11-2|TRBD2|TRBJ2-3
CASSYQAGGSDTQYF
TGTGCCAGCAGCTACCAAGCGGGAGGGTCAGATACGCAGTATTTT
>.|TRBV7-2|TRBD1|TRBJ1-2
CASSLAATGTYGYTF
TGTGCCAGCAGCTTAGCCGCGACAGGGACCTATGGCTACACCTTC
>.|TRBV4-1|.|TRBJ1-1
CASSQQRNTEAFF
TGCGCCAGCAGCCAACAGAGGAACACTGAAGCTTTCTTT
>.|TRBV6-1|TRBD2|TRBJ2-7
CAFGGAGVNDEQYF
TGTGCCTTTGGGGGAGCGGGAGTTAATGACGAGCAGTACTTC
>.|TRBV6-5|.|TRBJ1-1
CASSYSIAQGVTEAFF
TGTGCCAGCAGTTACTCGATCGCACAGGGAGTGACTGAAGCTTTCTTT
>few|TRBV11-2|.|TRBJ2-1
CASSLVLGNGLFF
TGTGCCAGCAGCTTAGTGTTGGGTAATGGGTTGTTCTTC
>.|TRBV7-8|.|TRBJ2-7
CASSLDVSSREQYF
TGTGCCAGCAGCTTAGATGTTTCGAGTCGCGAGCAGTACTTC
>.|TRBV19|.|TRBJ1-2
CARDNNYGYTF
TGTGCCAGGGACAATAACTATGGCTACACCTTC
>.|TRBV5-1|TRBD2|TRBJ2-1
CASSQSSGRGLGEQFF
TGCGCCAGCAGCCAGTCTAGCGGGAGAGGTCTGGGTGAGCAGTTCTTC
>once|TRBV7-7|.|TRBJ2-6
CATGDGANVLTF
TGTGCCACAGGGGATGGGGCCAACGTCCTGACTTTC
>once|TRBV15|.|TRBJ1-2
CATSRDRGQGGYTF
TGTGCCACCAGCAGAGATCGGGGGCAGGGTGGCTACACCTTC
>.|TRBV7-8|TRBD2|TRBJ2-1
CASSPSGRAYNEQFF
TGTGCCAGCAGCCCCAGCGGGAGGGCCTACAATGAGCAGTTCTTC
>.|TRBV6-1|.|TRBJ2-7
CASSEEHHRYEQYF
TGTGCCAGCAGTGAAGAGCACCACCGCTACGAGCAGTACTTC
>.|TRBV29-1|TRBD2|TRBJ2-7
CSVDSSGNSYEQYF
TGCAGCGTTGATTCTAGCGGTAACTCCTACGAGCAGTACTTC
>.|TRBV27|TRBD2|TRBJ2-2
CASSSPAGTSGSSTGELFF
TGTGCCAGCAGTTCCCCAGCCGGGACTAGCGGAAGTAGCACCGGGGAGCTGTTTTTT
>.|TRBV7-2|.|TRBJ2-1
CASSLEQSSYNEQFF
TGTGCCAGCAGCTTAGAGCAGAGCTCCTACAATGAGCAGTTCTTC